This section outlines one T cell receptor (beta chain) sequence together with its context. Per the authors' pipeline: Estimated nucleated cell counts came from reference gene primer amplification. Clones were sequenced by immunoSEQ multiplex PCR, and TCRdb holds only the in-frame ones, with some missing. For V, J and clone size, that table is used; D and trimming come from the DNA. Of about 20,000 clones in the sample, about four fifths were seen once. This entry comes from a study of blood T cell repertoires in COVID-19. Study at large: The samples span acute and convalescent COVID-19 from the United States, Italy and Spain. T cells, B-cell-depleted T cells, or PBMCs provided the cDNA or gDNA that served as material.

CDR1 and CDR2 (germline): MGHDK, SYGVNS. Trimming left V 3 bases short and J 2 bases short, with 15 bases between. The length of the CDR3 is 16 residues. This chain links TRBV25-1 with TRBJ2-3, with D possibly matching TRBD2 (5 bases). This receptor was obtained from a man at least 80 years old with acute or convalescent COVID-19. Sequenced input: peripheral blood. The CDR3 bases are TGTGCCAGCAGTGACAGGAGGAGATCATACACAGATACGCAGTATTTT. Residues: CASSDRRRSYTDTQYF.